The T cell receptor (beta chain) under discussion was sequenced for a study of T cell responses to AZD1222 COVID-19 vaccine. Points from the study as a whole: The study found Spike-specific TCR breadth and depth rose after two AZD1222 doses. Donors were chiefly white British, with a greater number of females, and clonal diversity was perhaps underestimated. Sampling captured repertoires only after the peak T cell response.

Some clones are missing from TCRdb's copy, which holds only in-frame ones; the method was immunoSEQ multiplex PCR. The data contain 110,000 to 150,000 clones, around 94% of them seen just once; the ten biggest clones take up roughly 12%. A note on this clone: Its antigen is not identified.

This clonotype was obtained from an adult who had recovered from COVID-19. The material sequenced was peripheral blood, taken after recovery from COVID-19.

CDR3 sequence: CASSLSGGNYGYTF. As DNA, the CDR3 is TGTGCCAGCAGTTTATCGGGGGGCAACTATGGCTACACCTTC. This chain connects TRBV27 to TRBJ1-2; tentatively, D is TRBD1 (6 bases). V lost 0 bases and J lost 2, with 7 bases in between. The CDR3 runs 14 residues. Germline V gene data show CDR1 as MNHEY and CDR2 as SMNVEV (reference sequence).